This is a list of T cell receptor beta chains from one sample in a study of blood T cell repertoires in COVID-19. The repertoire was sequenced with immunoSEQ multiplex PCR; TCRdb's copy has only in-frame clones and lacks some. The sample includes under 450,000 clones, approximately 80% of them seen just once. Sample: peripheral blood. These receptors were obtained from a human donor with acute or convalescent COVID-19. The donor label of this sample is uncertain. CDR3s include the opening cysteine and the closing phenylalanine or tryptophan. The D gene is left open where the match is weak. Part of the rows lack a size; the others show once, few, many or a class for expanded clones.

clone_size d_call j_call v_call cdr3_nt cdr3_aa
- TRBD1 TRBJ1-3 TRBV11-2 TGTGCCAGCAGCCAGCGACTTGACAGGGGGCATGGAAACACCATATATTTT CASSQRLDRGHGNTIYF
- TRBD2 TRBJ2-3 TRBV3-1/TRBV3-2 TGTGCCAGCAGCCGACGGACTAGCGGAGGGGGGGATACGCAGTATTTT CASSRRTSGGGDTQYF
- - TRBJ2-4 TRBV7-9 TGTGCCAGCAGTCCTGCAGGTGATGTAGCCAAAAACATTCAGTACTTC CASSPAGDVAKNIQYF
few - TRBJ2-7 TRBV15 TGTGCCACCAGCAGAGATATTCGGTACGAGCAGTACTTC CATSRDIRYEQYF
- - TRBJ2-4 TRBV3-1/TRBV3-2 TGTGCCAGCAGCCAAGCATGGTGGGCTTTTCAGTACTTC CASSQAWWAFQYF
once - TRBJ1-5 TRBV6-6 TGTGCCAGCAGTTACGGTCAGGGTAATCGTCAGCCCCAGCATTTT CASSYGQGNRQPQHF
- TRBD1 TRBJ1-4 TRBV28 TGTGCCAGCAGTTTACCGGGACAGGGGTCGAGAGAACTGTTTTTT CASSLPGQGSRELFF
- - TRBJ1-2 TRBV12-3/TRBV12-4 TGTGCCAGCAGTTTTGTCCAGGGATGGGGCTACACCTTC CASSFVQGWGYTF
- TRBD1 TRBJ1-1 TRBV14 TGTGCCAGCAGCCAAGGGACAGGGGTTATGTCGACTTTCTTT CASSQGTGVMSTFF
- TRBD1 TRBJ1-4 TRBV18 TGTGCCAGCTCATCGACGACAGGGGGATTTGAAAAACTGTTTTTT CASSSTTGGFEKLFF
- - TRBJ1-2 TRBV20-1 TGCAGTGCTAGTCCGCAGGGAATATGGGGTGGCTACACCTTC CSASPQGIWGGYTF
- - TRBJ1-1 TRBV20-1 TGCAGTTCCACGGGTGTCACTGAAGCTTTCTTT CSSTGVTEAFF
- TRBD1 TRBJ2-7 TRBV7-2 TGTGCCAGCAGCTCTCCCGGGACAGGGAGCTACGAGCAGTACTTC CASSSPGTGSYEQYF
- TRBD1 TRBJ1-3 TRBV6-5 TGTGCCAGCAGACCGGGACAGGGAGTTACCGGCACCATATATTTT CASRPGQGVTGTIYF
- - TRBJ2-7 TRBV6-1 TGTGCCAGCAGTGAATGGCTACAGGCCATCTACGAGCAGTACTTC CASSEWLQAIYEQYF
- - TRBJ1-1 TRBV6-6 TGTGCCAGCAGGCCACAGGGTACCTCGACTGAAGCTTTCTTT CASRPQGTSTEAFF
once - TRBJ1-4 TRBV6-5 TGTGCCAGCAGTTACGTCTCAGGGTTCAGGGAAAAACTGTTTTTT CASSYVSGFREKLFF
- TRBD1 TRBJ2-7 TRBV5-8 TGTGCCAGCAGCTGGAACAGGGGTGGCGAGCAGTACTTC CASSWNRGGEQYF
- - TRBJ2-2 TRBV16 TGTGCCAGCAGCCAAGTTCCAGCGAACACCGGGGAGCTGTTTTTT CASSQVPANTGELFF
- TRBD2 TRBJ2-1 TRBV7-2 TGTGCCAGCAGCTTAAGTGTAGCGGGGGGTTGGGAGCAGTTCTTC CASSLSVAGGWEQFF
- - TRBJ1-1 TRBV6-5 TGTGCCAGCCTAGAGGGTACTGAAGCTTTCTTT CASLEGTEAFF
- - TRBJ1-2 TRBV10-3 TGTGCCATCAGTGATGGCCGAAGGACAGCCACCAACTATGGCTACACCTTC CAISDGRRTATNYGYTF
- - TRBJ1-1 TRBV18 TGTGCCAGCTCACCCGGAACGGGGGGCACTGAAGCTTTCTTT CASSPGTGGTEAFF
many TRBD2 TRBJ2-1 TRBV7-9 TGTGCCAGCAGCTCCCTGACTAGCGGGAGAGTCCTCAATGAGCAGTTCTTC CASSSLTSGRVLNEQFF
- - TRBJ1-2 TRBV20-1 TGCAGTGCCAATAGGGGCTATGGCTACACCTTC CSANRGYGYTF
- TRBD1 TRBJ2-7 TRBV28 TGTGCCAGCAGTTTATCAGGGACAGGGGTCTACGAGCAGTACTTC CASSLSGTGVYEQYF
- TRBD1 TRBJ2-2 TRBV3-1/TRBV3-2 TGTGCCAGCAGCCACAGGGGGTCGGGCGGGGAGCTGTTTTTT CASSHRGSGGELFF
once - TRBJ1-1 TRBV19 TGTGCCTCCCTAGGGAGAAGGGGGACTGAAGCTTTCTTT CASLGRRGTEAFF
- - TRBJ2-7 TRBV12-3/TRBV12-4 TGTGCCAGCAGTTTAGGGACAGTCGGGCAGTACTTC CASSLGTVGQYF
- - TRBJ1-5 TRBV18 TGTGCCAGCTCAGGCGGGGGGGCAGTGAGCAATCAGCCCCAGCATTTT CASSGGGAVSNQPQHF
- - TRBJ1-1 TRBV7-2 TGTGCCAGCAGCTTTGATTCGAGAAGGAGCACAGAAGCTTTCTTT CASSFDSRRSTEAFF
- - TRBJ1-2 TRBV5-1 TGCGCCAGCAGCTCACCCTTACAGCCCAATAGCGGCTATGGCTACACCTTC CASSSPLQPNSGYGYTF
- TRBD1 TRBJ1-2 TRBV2 TGTGCCAGCAGTGAAACGGACAGGGTTTCGAGAGGCTACACCTTC CASSETDRVSRGYTF
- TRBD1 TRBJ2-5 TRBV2 TGTGCCAGCAGTGAAGAACAGGGGATCCAAGAGACCCAGTACTTC CASSEEQGIQETQYF
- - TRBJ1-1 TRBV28 TGTGCCAGCAGTTTAGAGTCGGGCACTGAAGCTTTCTTT CASSLESGTEAFF
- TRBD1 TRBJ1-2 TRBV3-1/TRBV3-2 TGTGCCAGCAGCTTTGGGACAGCTAACTATGGCTACACCTTC CASSFGTANYGYTF
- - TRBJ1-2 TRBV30 TGTGCCTGGACCGACCACAGCTATGGCTACACCTTC CAWTDHSYGYTF
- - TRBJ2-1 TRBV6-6 TGTGCCAGCAGTTTCTCAGAGGACTCTGAGCAGTTCTTC CASSFSEDSEQFF
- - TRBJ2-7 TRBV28 TGTGCCATTCGGGGGGCAGGGAGCTCCTACGAGCAGTACTTC CAIRGAGSSYEQYF
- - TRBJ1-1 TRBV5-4 TGTGCCAGCAGCTTATGGCAGGATACTGAAGCTTTCTTT CASSLWQDTEAFF
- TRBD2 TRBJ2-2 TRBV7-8 TGTGCCAGCAGCTTAGGGCTGGCGGGGGCCGGGGAGCTGTTTTTT CASSLGLAGAGELFF
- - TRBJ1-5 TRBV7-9 TGTGCCAGCAGCGCCTCGGGGAAATCGTCTAATCAGCCCCAGCATTTT CASSASGKSSNQPQHF
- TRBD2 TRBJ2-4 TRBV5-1 TGCGCCAGCAGATCCACTAGCGGGGGGGCGTACATTCAGTACTTC CASRSTSGGAYIQYF
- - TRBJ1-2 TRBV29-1 TGCAGCGTTGAGGAGGGAAGAGGCTACACCTTC CSVEEGRGYTF
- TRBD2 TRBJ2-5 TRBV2 TGTGCCAGCAGTGGAGAAGCGGGGGGGCGGGTCGAGACCCAGTACTTC CASSGEAGGRVETQYF
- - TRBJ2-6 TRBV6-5 TGTGCCAGCAGCACTGGGGCCAACGTCCTGACTTTC CASSTGANVLTF
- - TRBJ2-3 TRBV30 TGTGCCTGGAGTGTAAAGGGGCAGGGGGGAGATACGCAGTATTTT CAWSVKGQGGDTQYF
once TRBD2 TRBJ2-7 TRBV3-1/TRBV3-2 TGTGCCAGCAGCCATCTAGCGGCAGCATACGAGCAGTACTTC CASSHLAAAYEQYF
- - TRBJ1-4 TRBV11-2 TGTGCCAGCAGCTCGGACAGACACGAAAAACTGTTTTTT CASSSDRHEKLFF
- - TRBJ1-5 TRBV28 TGTGCCAGCACCCTGGTGGCAGGGATGAGCAATCAGCCCCAGCATTTT CASTLVAGMSNQPQHF
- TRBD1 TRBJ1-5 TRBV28 TGTGCCAGCAGCCCAACGACAGGGCCCTATAGCAATCAGCCCCAGCATTTT CASSPTTGPYSNQPQHF
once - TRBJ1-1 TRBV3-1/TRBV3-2 TGTGCCAGCAGCCAAGAACGATGGCAGGGTTTGGGGACTGAAGCTTTCTTT CASSQERWQGLGTEAFF
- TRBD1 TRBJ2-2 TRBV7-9 TGTGCCAGCATAAGGACAGGGGCTGGCGGGGAGCTGTTTTTT CASIRTGAGGELFF
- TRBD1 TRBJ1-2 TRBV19 TGTGCCAGTAGTCTACTTGGGACAGGGGAAAACTATGGCTACACCTTC CASSLLGTGENYGYTF
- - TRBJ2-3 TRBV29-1 TGCAGCGTTGAAGACCAGGGGAGTACGCAGTATTTT CSVEDQGSTQYF
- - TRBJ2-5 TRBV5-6 TGTGCCAGCAGCTTGACAGGAGTGCAAGAGACCCAGTACTTC CASSLTGVQETQYF
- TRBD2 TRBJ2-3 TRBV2 TGTGCCAGCAGCGGACCCAGCGCTAGCGGGAATGTCGCAGATACGCAGTATTTT CASSGPSASGNVADTQYF